This T cell receptor (beta chain) was captured in a study of CD8+ T cells in alopecia areata. General study results and limits: Greater clonality was observed in lesional scalp samples, especially alopecia totalis/universalis, versus normal scalp.

V shed 7 bases and J 11 bases; nucleotides not matched to a gene: 16. The germline CDR1 and CDR2 sequences are LNHDA and SQIVND (reference sequence). CDR3 length: 14 amino acids. Extracted from the samples, RNA was reverse transcribed into cDNA to serve as the sequencing template. This table comes from immunoSEQ multiplex PCR, and its TCRdb copy is limited to in-frame clones, with some not included. In the table there are about 150,000 clones, about 89% of which are singletons. This clone was seen more than once but under ten times. Its target is not known. This sequence originates from a human donor with alopecia areata. The sequencing here drew on CD8+ T cells sorted from blood, taken at week 0. The chain carries TRBV19 and TRBJ2-5; 7 bases fit TRBD2. The CDR3 DNA reads as TGTGCCAGTAAGGGTCGGGAGGAGGCGGGGGAGCAGTACTTC. Translated, it gives CASKGREEAGEQYF. The entire variable domain, with the rest obtained from reference TRBV19 and TRBJ2-5, is as follows: DGGITQSPKYLFRKEGQNVTLSCEQNLNHDAMYWYRQDPGQGLRLIYYSQIVNDFQKGDIAEGYSVSREKKESFPLTVTSAQKNPTAFYLCASKGREEAGEQYFGPGTRLLVL.